Given below is one TCR beta chain in context. Looked up from germline, CDR1 is MNHEY and CDR2 is SVGEGT. CDR3 length: 13 residues. Trimming left V 2 bases short and J 1 base short, with 5 bases between. In the study's own analysis: Scientists estimated how many nucleated cells there were by amplifying reference gene primers. Produced via immunoSEQ multiplex PCR; TCRdb's table is partial and in-frame only. V and J calls and clone size follow that table, whereas D and trimming were derived from the DNA. The sample holds fewer than 150,000 clones; roughly 82% are singletons and the top ten take around 8%. This sample is drawn from a study of blood T cell repertoires in COVID-19. On the study more broadly: The United States, Italy and Spain supplied acute and convalescent COVID-19 samples. Sources were T cells, B-cell-depleted T cells, or PBMCs; the material itself was cDNA or gDNA.

The receptor was derived from a woman aged 40 to 50 with acute or convalescent COVID-19. This chain links TRBV6-2 or TRBV6-3 with TRBJ1-1, with D uncertain. Sequencing was carried out using peripheral blood. In DNA, the CDR3 is TGTGCCAGCAGTTACCCTTGGAACACTGAAGCTTTCTTT. This encodes CASSYPWNTEAFF.